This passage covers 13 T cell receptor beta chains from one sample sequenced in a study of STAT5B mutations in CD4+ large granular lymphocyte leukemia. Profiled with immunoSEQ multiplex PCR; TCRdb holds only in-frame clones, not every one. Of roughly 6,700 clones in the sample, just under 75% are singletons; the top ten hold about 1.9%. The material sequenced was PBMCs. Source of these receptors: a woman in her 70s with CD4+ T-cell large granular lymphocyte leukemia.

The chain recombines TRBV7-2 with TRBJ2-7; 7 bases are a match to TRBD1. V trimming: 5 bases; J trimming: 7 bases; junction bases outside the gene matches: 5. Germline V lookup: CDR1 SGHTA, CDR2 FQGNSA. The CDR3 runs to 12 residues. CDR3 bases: TGTGCCAGCAGCCCAACAGGGGCAGAGCAGTACTTC. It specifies CASSPTGAEQYF.

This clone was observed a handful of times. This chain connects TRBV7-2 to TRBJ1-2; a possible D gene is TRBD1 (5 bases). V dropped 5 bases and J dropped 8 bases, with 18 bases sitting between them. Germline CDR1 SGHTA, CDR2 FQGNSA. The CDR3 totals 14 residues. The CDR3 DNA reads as TGTGCCAGCAGCCGCAGGCAAAATCGGGGCGGCTACACCTTC. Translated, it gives CASSRRQNRGGYTF. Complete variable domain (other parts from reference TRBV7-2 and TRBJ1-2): GAGVSQSPSNKVTEKGKDVELRCDPISGHTALYWYRQSLGQGLEFLIYFQGNSAPDKSGLPSDRFSAERTGGSVSTLTIQRTQQEDSAVYLCASSRRQNRGGYTFGSGTRLTVV.

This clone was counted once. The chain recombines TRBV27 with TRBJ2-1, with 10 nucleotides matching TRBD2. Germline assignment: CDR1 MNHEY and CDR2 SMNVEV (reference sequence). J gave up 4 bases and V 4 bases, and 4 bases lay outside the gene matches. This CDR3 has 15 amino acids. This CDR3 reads CASSSRTSGYNEQFF. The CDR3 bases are TGTGCCAGCAGTTCCCGGACTAGCGGTTACAATGAGCAGTTCTTC.

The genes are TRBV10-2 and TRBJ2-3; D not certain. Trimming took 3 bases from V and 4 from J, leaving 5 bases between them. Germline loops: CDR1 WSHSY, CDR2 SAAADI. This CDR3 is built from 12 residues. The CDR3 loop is CASSDYSDTQYF. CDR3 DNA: TGCGCCAGCAGTGATTACTCAGATACGCAGTATTTT.

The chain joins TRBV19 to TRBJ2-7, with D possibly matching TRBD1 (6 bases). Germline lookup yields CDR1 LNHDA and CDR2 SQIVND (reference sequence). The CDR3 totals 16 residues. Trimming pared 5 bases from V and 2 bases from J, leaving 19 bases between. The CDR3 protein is CASSATGTKFPYEQYF. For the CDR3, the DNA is TGTGCCAGTAGTGCAACCGGGACAAAGTTTCCCTACGAGCAGTACTTC.

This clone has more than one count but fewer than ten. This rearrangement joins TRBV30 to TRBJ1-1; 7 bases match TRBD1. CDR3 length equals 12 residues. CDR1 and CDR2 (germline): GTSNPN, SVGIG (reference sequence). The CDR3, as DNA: TGTGGGCTGGGGCAACAGGGGACTGAAGCTTTCTTT. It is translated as CGLGQQGTEAFF.

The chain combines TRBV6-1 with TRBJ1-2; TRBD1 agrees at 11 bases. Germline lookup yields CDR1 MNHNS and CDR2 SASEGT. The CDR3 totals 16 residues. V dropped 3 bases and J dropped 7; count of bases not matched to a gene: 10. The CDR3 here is CASSDLPGQGVSGYTF. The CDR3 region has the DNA TGTGCCAGCAGTGACCTCCCGGGACAGGGGGTTAGTGGCTACACCTTC.

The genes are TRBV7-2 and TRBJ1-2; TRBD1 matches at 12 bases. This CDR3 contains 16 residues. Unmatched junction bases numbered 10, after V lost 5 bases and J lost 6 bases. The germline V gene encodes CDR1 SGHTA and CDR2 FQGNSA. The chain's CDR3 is CASSSRDRGRLHGYTF. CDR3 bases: TGTGCCAGCAGCAGCCGGGACAGGGGGCGCCTGCATGGCTACACCTTC. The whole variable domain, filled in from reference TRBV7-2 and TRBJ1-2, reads GAGVSQSPSNKVTEKGKDVELRCDPISGHTALYWYRQSLGQGLEFLIYFQGNSAPDKSGLPSDRFSAERTGGSVSTLTIQRTQQEDSAVYLCASSSRDRGRLHGYTFGSGTRLTVV.

The CDR3 here is CAGVGGKSNQPQHF. In DNA, the CDR3 is TGTGCCGGCGTAGGGGGCAAAAGCAATCAGCCCCAGCATTTT. The genes are TRBV25-1 and TRBJ1-5, with 7 bases identical to TRBD1. Germline CDR1 is MGHDK and CDR2 is SYGVNS. The CDR3 length is 14 residues. V lost 11 bases to trimming and J lost 1 base; unmatched junction nucleotides: 8.

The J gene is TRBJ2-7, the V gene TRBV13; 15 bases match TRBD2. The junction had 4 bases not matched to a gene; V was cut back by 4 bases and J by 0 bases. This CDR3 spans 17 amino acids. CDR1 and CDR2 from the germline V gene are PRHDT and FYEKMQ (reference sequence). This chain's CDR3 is CASSSRTSGRASYEQYF. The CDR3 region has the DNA TGTGCCAGCAGCTCCCGGACTAGCGGGAGGGCCTCCTACGAGCAGTACTTC.

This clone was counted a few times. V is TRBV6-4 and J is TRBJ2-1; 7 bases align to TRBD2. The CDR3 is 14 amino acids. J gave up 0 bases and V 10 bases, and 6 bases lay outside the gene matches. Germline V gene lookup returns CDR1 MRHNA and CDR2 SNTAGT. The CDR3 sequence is CATKRDYSYNEQFF. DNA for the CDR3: TGTGCCACCAAGCGGGACTACTCCTACAATGAGCAGTTCTTC.

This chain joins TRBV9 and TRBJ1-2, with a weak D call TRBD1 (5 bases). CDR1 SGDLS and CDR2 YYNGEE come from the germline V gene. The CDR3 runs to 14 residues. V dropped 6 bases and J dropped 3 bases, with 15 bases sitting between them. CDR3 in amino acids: CASTPALQDYGYTF. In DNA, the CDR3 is TGTGCCAGCACCCCCGCATTACAGGACTATGGCTACACCTTC.

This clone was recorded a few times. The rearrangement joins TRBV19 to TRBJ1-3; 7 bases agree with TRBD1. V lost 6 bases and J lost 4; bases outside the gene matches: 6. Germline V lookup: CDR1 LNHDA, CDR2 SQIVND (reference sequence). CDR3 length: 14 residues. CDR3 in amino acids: CASSAGGQGNTIYF. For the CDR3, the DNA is TGTGCCAGTAGCGCCGGGGGACAGGGAAACACCATATATTTT.